One and the same sample provided the 20 T cell receptor beta chains below, sequenced in a study of T cells after yellow fever vaccination. TCRdb processed the 5' RACE reads anew with MiXCR; each CDR3 protein has one entry. The sample contains more than 300,000 distinct CDR3 sequences, approximately 12% of which appear only once. This material consisted of CD4+ T cells sorted from PBMCs, taken 45 days after the yellow fever booster vaccination. The origin of the receptors is a man aged 18 to 29 who received the YFV17D yellow fever vaccine.

This rearrangement joins TRBV4-3 to TRBJ2-3; 8 nucleotides agree with TRBD2. Germline V gene sequence: CDR1 LGHNA, CDR2 YSLEER. The CDR3 covers 18 residues. The V and J ends lost 4 bases and 4 bases, in that order; junction bases with no gene match: 16. The CDR3 spells CASSRGWGNAGGPDTQYF. The CDR3, as DNA: TGCGCCAGCAGCCGAGGATGGGGTAATGCGGGGGGCCCAGATACGCAGTATTTT.

The chain combines TRBV11-2 with TRBJ2-1; D unclear. Per the germline V gene, CDR1 is SGHAT and CDR2 is FQNNGV. Trimming shortened V by 1 base and J by 0 bases, and 10 bases separated the two germline ends. The CDR3 has 16 amino acids. CDR3 residues: CASSLAVDSSYNEQFF. CDR3 nucleotides: TGTGCCAGCAGCTTAGCGGTGGATAGCTCCTACAATGAGCAGTTCTTC.

The chain uses TRBV7-3 and TRBJ2-2; D ambiguous. The CDR3 spans 14 residues. Germline-derived CDR1 and CDR2 are SGHTA and FQGTGA. Trimming cost V 5 bases and J 6 bases, with 13 bases left between them. As DNA, the CDR3 is TGTGCCAGCAGCCCACAAACCTCCGCCGGGGAGCTGTTTTTT. Residues: CASSPQTSAGELFF. Filled out from reference TRBV7-3 and TRBJ2-2, the complete variable domain reads GAGVSQTPSNKVTEKGKYVELRCDPISGHTALYWYRQSLGQGPEFLIYFQGTGAADDSGLPNDRFFAVRPEGSVSTLKIQRTERGDSAVYLCASSPQTSAGELFFGEGSRLTVL.

Many counts were recorded for this clonotype. This chain joins TRBV7-2 and TRBJ2-7, with TRBD2 matching over 8 bases. The germline CDR1 and CDR2 sequences are SGHTA and FQGNSA. The V segment lost 4 bases and the J segment 3 bases; nucleotides outside the gene matches: 8. The CDR3 runs to 15 residues. Here the CDR3 reads CASSYLGSGGYEQYF. CDR3 nucleotide sequence: TGTGCCAGCAGCTACCTCGGGAGCGGGGGCTACGAGCAGTACTTC.

The chain carries TRBV4-3 and TRBJ2-5; D possibly matches TRBD1 or TRBD2 (7 bases each). The V end was cut by 0 bases, the J end by 2 bases, with 16 bases between. The germline V gene has CDR1 LGHNA and CDR2 YSLEER. This CDR3 is 17 amino acids long. CDR3: CASSQEARGDYQETQYF. The CDR3 DNA sequence: TGCGCCAGCAGCCAAGAGGCCAGGGGGGACTATCAAGAGACCCAGTACTTC.

This clonotype was counted a few times. The chain employs TRBV4-1 and TRBJ2-3; 8 bases map to TRBD2. Germline CDR1 and CDR2: MGHRA and YSYEKL. The CDR3 extends over 17 amino acids. V shed 2 bases, J shed 5 bases, and the junction held 12 bases outside the gene matches. The CDR3 DNA sequence: TGCGCCAGCAGCCAACTTCGACTAGCGCTGAAGGGAGATACGCAGTATTTT. Amino acids: CASSQLRLALKGDTQYF.

The gene calls are TRBV18 and TRBJ1-6, with 12 bases matching TRBD1. Germline V gene data show CDR1 as KGHSH and CDR2 as LQKENI. J was trimmed by 7 bases and V by 0 bases; bases with no gene match: 7. The CDR3 has 18 amino acids. CDR3 residues: CASSPPTGTGGANSPLHF. CDR3 nucleotide sequence: TGTGCCAGCTCACCACCGACCGGGACAGGGGGCGCGAATTCACCCCTCCACTTT. Full variable domain (missing parts from reference TRBV18 and TRBJ1-6): NAGVMQNPRHLVRRRGQEARLRCSPMKGHSHVYWYRQLPEEGLKFMVYLQKENIIDESGMPKERFSAEFPKEGPSILRIQQVVRGDSAAYFCASSPPTGTGGANSPLHFGNGTRLTVT.

This clonotype was detected ten times or more. The chain recombines TRBV29-1 with TRBJ1-1, with TRBD1 identical over 8 bases. V lost 8 bases and J lost 0; bases outside the gene matches: 8. The CDR3 has 14 amino acids. Germline-derived CDR1 and CDR2 are SQVTM and ANQGSEA. The CDR3: CSTTGALLNTEAFF. In DNA, the CDR3 is TGCAGCACGACAGGGGCCCTCCTGAACACTGAAGCTTTCTTT. The full variable domain, completed using reference TRBV29-1 and TRBJ1-1, is SAVISQKPSRDICQRGTSLTIQCQVDSQVTMMFWYRQQPGQSLTLIATANQGSEATYESGFVIDKFPISRPNLTFSTLTVSNMSPEDSSIYLCSTTGALLNTEAFFGQGTRLTVV.

The table lists this clonotype with a few counts. The rearrangement joins TRBV28 to TRBJ2-3, with D uncertain. Looked up from germline, CDR1 is MDHEN and CDR2 is SYDVKM. The CDR3 is 13 residues long. V lost 4 bases and J lost 2, with 7 bases in between. The CDR3 region is CASSSLPTDTQYF. DNA of the CDR3: TGTGCCAGCAGTTCCCTCCCCACAGATACGCAGTATTTT.

This clonotype was recorded a few times. The rearrangement links TRBV5-5 to TRBJ2-7, with TRBD2 identical over 7 bases. V lost 1 base, J lost 2 bases, and 6 bases stayed unmatched. The CDR3 is 15 amino acids. Germline CDR1 and CDR2: SGHKS and YYEKEE (reference sequence). CDR3 protein: CASSLTGRLTYEQYV. CDR3 bases: TGTGCCAGCAGCTTGACCGGGAGGCTCACCTACGAGCAGTACGTC.

This clonotype appeared a few times. The rearrangement joins TRBV27 to TRBJ2-5; D possibly corresponds to TRBD2 (5 bases). The CDR3 covers 16 residues. With 5 bases removed from V and 0 bases from J, the gap between germline ends came to 16 bases. The germline V gene encodes CDR1 MNHEY and CDR2 SMNVEV (reference sequence). The CDR3 nucleotides are TGTGCCAGCAGTGTAACGATGACTACGTACCAAGAGACCCAGTACTTC. Protein product: CASSVTMTTYQETQYF.

The chain carries TRBV27 and TRBJ1-6; 7 positions agree with TRBD1. The CDR3 length is 16 residues. The trim removed 6 bases at V and 9 bases at J, leaving 14 bases unmatched. Germline V gives CDR1 MNHEY, CDR2 SMNVEV (reference sequence). This CDR3 is CASRGPLTGFGSPLHF. The CDR3 nucleotides read TGTGCCAGCAGGGGCCCTCTGACAGGGTTTGGTTCACCCCTCCACTTT.

V is TRBV25-1 and J is TRBJ2-1; tentative D call: TRBD2 (6 bases). This CDR3 is built from 12 residues. V was shortened by 6 bases and J by 7 bases, with 10 bases between the two germline ends. Germline V CDR1 and CDR2: MGHDK, SYGVNS. As DNA, the CDR3 is TGTGCCAGCAGGATGGCGGGGAATGAGCAGTTCTTC. Translation gives CASRMAGNEQFF.

This clonotype showed up just a few times. The chain recombines TRBV27 with TRBJ2-3; D may be TRBD2 (6 bases). Germline-derived CDR1 and CDR2 are MNHEY and SMNVEV (reference sequence). The V end lost 3 bases, the J end lost 2 bases, and 12 bases lay between the germline ends. CDR3 length equals 15 residues. CDR3 sequence reads: CASSFQRAFTDTQYF. The CDR3 bases are TGTGCCAGCAGTTTCCAGCGGGCGTTCACAGATACGCAGTATTTT.

This clonotype turned up a few times. J is TRBJ1-5 and V is TRBV29-1, with unresolved D. V was pared by 5 bases and J by 0 bases, with 8 bases between. CDR3 length equals 13 residues. Germline values: CDR1 SQVTM, CDR2 ANQGSEA. DNA of the CDR3: TGCAGCGTTCAAAGTTATAGCAATCAGCCCCAGCATTTT. Translating gives CSVQSYSNQPQHF.

The V and J genes are TRBV20-1 and TRBJ2-4; D unresolved. The V gene's germline CDR1 is DFQATT and CDR2 SNEGSKA (reference sequence). This CDR3 spans 14 amino acids. Trimming left V 2 bases short and J 7 bases short, with 15 bases between. The CDR3 is CSARPQGGENIQYF. As DNA, the CDR3 is TGCAGTGCTAGACCCCAAGGCGGAGAGAACATTCAGTACTTC.

This clonotype was seen repeatedly, ten times or more. The rearrangement joins TRBV7-6 to TRBJ2-1, with a possible D match to TRBD1 (6 bases). Per germline, CDR1 SGHVS and CDR2 FNYEAQ. The CDR3 is 15 residues long. V lost 5 bases, J lost 0 bases, and 11 bases lay in between. The CDR3 bases are TGTGCCAGCAGCACCGGGACATCCTCCTACAATGAGCAGTTCTTC. As protein: CASSTGTSSYNEQFF.

V usage is TRBV27 and J usage is TRBJ1-5, with a possible D match to TRBD1 (5 bases). Germline V lookup: CDR1 MNHEY, CDR2 SMNVEV (reference sequence). V lost 8 bases to trimming and J lost 0 bases, with 14 bases between them. The CDR3 has 15 amino acids. The CDR3 is CASGQGAYSNQPQHF. The CDR3 nucleotides read TGTGCCAGCGGGCAAGGGGCTTATAGCAATCAGCCCCAGCATTTT.

This clonotype has a handful of counts. This sequence joins TRBV27 and TRBJ2-2; weak D call: TRBD1 (6 bases). There are 15 residues in the CDR3. Germline V lookup: CDR1 MNHEY, CDR2 SMNVEV (reference sequence). Trimming took off 4 bases at V and 5 bases at J, with 14 bases between the two ends. The CDR3 coding sequence is TGTGCCAGCAGTTCGGCCACAGGGAGAACCGGGGAGCTGTTTTTT. Amino acids: CASSSATGRTGELFF.

This sequence joins TRBV19 and TRBJ2-2; 7 nucleotides agree with TRBD1. Per the germline V gene, CDR1 is LNHDA and CDR2 is SQIVND (reference sequence). The CDR3 extends over 15 amino acids. Trimming cost V 7 bases and J 7 bases; bases outside gene matches: 12. Written as DNA, the CDR3 is TGTGCCAGTACCTCGGGACAGACACTGGGCGGGGAGCTGTTTTTT. It encodes CASTSGQTLGGELFF.